These T cell receptor beta chains were read from a single sample in a study of cytomegalovirus exposure and HLA in healthy donors. TCRdb keeps only in-frame clones here, not all; method: immunoSEQ multiplex PCR. The repertoire table contains 60,000 to 100,000 clones. Source material: PBMCs. The source is a man younger than 40 in good health and CMV-seronegative. Both conserved end residues are part of each CDR3. The D gene is left open where the match is weak.

v_call: TRBV12-5
j_call: TRBJ2-7
d_call: NA
cdr3_nt: TGTGCTAGTGGTTTGGCCACAGGGCCCACCTACGAGCAGTACTTC
cdr3_aa: CASGLATGPTYEQYF

v_call: TRBV5-1
j_call: TRBJ2-1
d_call: TRBD2
cdr3_nt: TGCGCCAGCAGCTTGGCGCCTAGCGGGGGGGCTAGAGGTGATGAGCAGTTCTTC
cdr3_aa: CASSLAPSGGARGDEQFF

v_call: TRBV18
j_call: TRBJ2-2
d_call: NA
cdr3_nt: TGTGCCAGCTCACCAGTAGGGGAGCTGTTTTTT
cdr3_aa: CASSPVGELFF

v_call: TRBV11-1
j_call: TRBJ2-7
d_call: TRBD1
cdr3_nt: TGTGCCAGCAGCTTGGACAGGACGACCTACGAGCAGTACTTC
cdr3_aa: CASSLDRTTYEQYF

v_call: TRBV13
j_call: TRBJ1-1
d_call: TRBD1
cdr3_nt: TGTGCCAGCAGCTTTACAGGGGGAACAACGGGCCGAGCTTTCTTT
cdr3_aa: CASSFTGGTTGRAFF

v_call: TRBV4-1
j_call: TRBJ2-1
d_call: NA
cdr3_nt: TGCGCCAGCAGCCGGGACTTTTACAATGAGCAGTTCTTC
cdr3_aa: CASSRDFYNEQFF

v_call: TRBV7-3
j_call: TRBJ2-2
d_call: NA
cdr3_nt: TGTGCCAGCAGCTTCACTATCACCGGGGAGCTGTTTTTT
cdr3_aa: CASSFTITGELFF

v_call: TRBV4-1
j_call: TRBJ1-1
d_call: NA
cdr3_nt: TGCGCCAGCAGCCAACCCTGGGGCGCTTTGAACACTGAAGCTTTCTTT
cdr3_aa: CASSQPWGALNTEAFF

v_call: TRBV7-6
j_call: TRBJ2-3
d_call: TRBD1
cdr3_nt: TGTGCCAGCAGCTTAGGGGTCTCACAGGGGACGCTTTTAGATACGCAGTATTTT
cdr3_aa: CASSLGVSQGTLLDTQYF

v_call: TRBV2
j_call: TRBJ2-2
d_call: TRBD2
cdr3_nt: TGTGCCAGCAGTCCCAGCGGGGGTGGCACCGGGGAGCTGTTTTTT
cdr3_aa: CASSPSGGGTGELFF

v_call: TRBV19
j_call: TRBJ1-2
d_call: NA
cdr3_nt: TGTGCCAGTAGTAGAAGGGCAGGGAATAACTATGGCTACACCTTC
cdr3_aa: CASSRRAGNNYGYTF

v_call: TRBV6-1
j_call: TRBJ1-5
d_call: NA
cdr3_nt: TGTGCCAGCAGTGAACTTGGCCTCTTAAGAAATCAGCCCCAGCATTTT
cdr3_aa: CASSELGLLRNQPQHF

v_call: TRBV5-1
j_call: TRBJ2-5
d_call: NA
cdr3_nt: TGCGCCAGCAGCTTGAGGGGGATCGGGGAGACCCAGTACTTC
cdr3_aa: CASSLRGIGETQYF

v_call: TRBV11-3
j_call: TRBJ2-3
d_call: NA
cdr3_nt: TGTGCCAGCACCGGCGGCCTCTCTAGCACAGATACGCAGTATTTT
cdr3_aa: CASTGGLSSTDTQYF

v_call: TRBV7-9
j_call: TRBJ1-2
d_call: NA
cdr3_nt: TGTGCCAGCAGCTTGGCGGCTCCTGGCTACACCTTC
cdr3_aa: CASSLAAPGYTF

v_call: TRBV7-2
j_call: TRBJ2-1
d_call: NA
cdr3_nt: TGTGCCAGCAGCTTAAAAAACTCCCACAATGAGCAGTTCTTC
cdr3_aa: CASSLKNSHNEQFF

v_call: TRBV19
j_call: TRBJ1-2
d_call: TRBD1
cdr3_nt: TGTGCCAGTAGCATGGGACAGGGTATGAGTGGCTACACCTTC
cdr3_aa: CASSMGQGMSGYTF

v_call: TRBV11-2
j_call: TRBJ2-6
d_call: TRBD1
cdr3_nt: TGTGCCCCCAGCTCCAGGGGGCTCCCCCACTCTGGGGCCAACGTCCTGACTTTC
cdr3_aa: CAPSSRGLPHSGANVLTF

v_call: TRBV9
j_call: TRBJ1-5
d_call: NA
cdr3_nt: TGTGCCAGCAGCCCCGTGTATCCCCAGCATTTT
cdr3_aa: CASSPVYPQHF

v_call: TRBV25-1
j_call: TRBJ2-5
d_call: TRBD1
cdr3_nt: TGTGCCAGCAGTGGACAGGGGTGGGAGACCCAGTACTTC
cdr3_aa: CASSGQGWETQYF

v_call: TRBV5-1
j_call: TRBJ2-5
d_call: TRBD2
cdr3_nt: TGCGCCAGCAGCTTGGCCGGGCTAGCGGGAGAAGAGACCCAGTACTTC
cdr3_aa: CASSLAGLAGEETQYF

v_call: TRBV10-3
j_call: TRBJ1-2
d_call: TRBD1
cdr3_nt: TGTGCCATCAGCACAGGGGGACTGTATGGCTACACCTTC
cdr3_aa: CAISTGGLYGYTF

v_call: TRBV5-1
j_call: TRBJ2-3
d_call: TRBD1
cdr3_nt: TGCGCCAGCAGCTTGGGACAGGGGAGCGCAGATACGCAGTATTTT
cdr3_aa: CASSLGQGSADTQYF

v_call: TRBV29-1
j_call: TRBJ2-3
d_call: NA
cdr3_nt: TGCAGCGTGAGAGGGGATACGCAGTATTTT
cdr3_aa: CSVRGDTQYF

v_call: TRBV5-1
j_call: TRBJ2-1
d_call: TRBD2
cdr3_nt: TGCGCCAGCAGCGGCGGGACTATCCTCCTCTACAATGAGCAGTTCTTC
cdr3_aa: CASSGGTILLYNEQFF

v_call: TRBV18
j_call: TRBJ2-5
d_call: NA
cdr3_nt: TGTGCCAGCTCACCACTATCAGGGCCAGAGACCCAGTACTTC
cdr3_aa: CASSPLSGPETQYF

v_call: TRBV5-6
j_call: TRBJ2-5
d_call: NA
cdr3_nt: TGTGCCAGCAGCTTGGGGGCCCCCCAAGAGACCCAGTACTTC
cdr3_aa: CASSLGAPQETQYF

v_call: TRBV6-6
j_call: TRBJ2-7
d_call: TRBD1
cdr3_nt: TGTGCCAGCAGTTACGAGACAGGGCCCTACGAGCAGTACTTC
cdr3_aa: CASSYETGPYEQYF

v_call: TRBV18
j_call: TRBJ1-2
d_call: TRBD1
cdr3_nt: TGTGCCAGCTCACCGCTCACCGGGGACAGGGGCTATGGCTACACCTTC
cdr3_aa: CASSPLTGDRGYGYTF

v_call: TRBV9
j_call: TRBJ2-1
d_call: TRBD2
cdr3_nt: TGTGCCAGCACCCGGGGGGTCCACTACAATGAGCAGTTCTTC
cdr3_aa: CASTRGVHYNEQFF

v_call: TRBV5-1
j_call: TRBJ2-1
d_call: TRBD2
cdr3_nt: TGCGCCAGCAGCTCAGGGACTAGCGGGGGCTACAATGAGCAGTTCTTC
cdr3_aa: CASSSGTSGGYNEQFF

v_call: TRBV5-1
j_call: TRBJ1-1
d_call: NA
cdr3_nt: TGCGCCAGCAGCCCACAGGGCGGTAGGACTGAAGCTTTCTTT
cdr3_aa: CASSPQGGRTEAFF

v_call: TRBV5-6
j_call: TRBJ2-7
d_call: NA
cdr3_nt: TGTGCCAGCAGCTTGGGCGTAATCTCCTACGAGCAGTACTTC
cdr3_aa: CASSLGVISYEQYF

v_call: TRBV5-1
j_call: TRBJ1-1
d_call: TRBD1
cdr3_nt: TGCGCCAGCAGCTTAATAGGGACAGGGGGCACTGAAGCTTTCTTT
cdr3_aa: CASSLIGTGGTEAFF

v_call: TRBV18
j_call: TRBJ1-2
d_call: NA
cdr3_nt: TGTGCCAGCTCACCACCATATCAGATTCCAAACTATGGCTACACCTTC
cdr3_aa: CASSPPYQIPNYGYTF

v_call: TRBV6-6
j_call: TRBJ2-1
d_call: NA
cdr3_nt: TGTGCCAGCAGTAGCCGCCCCTACAATGAGCAGTTCTTC
cdr3_aa: CASSSRPYNEQFF

v_call: TRBV27
j_call: TRBJ2-2
d_call: TRBD1
cdr3_nt: TGTGCCAGCAGTCGCGGGACAGGGGGCGCGGTCGGGGAGCTGTTTTTT
cdr3_aa: CASSRGTGGAVGELFF

v_call: TRBV4-3
j_call: TRBJ2-3
d_call: TRBD2
cdr3_nt: TGCGCCAGCAGCCAGCGGGGGTCAGATACGCAGTATTTT
cdr3_aa: CASSQRGSDTQYF

v_call: TRBV4-3
j_call: TRBJ2-7
d_call: NA
cdr3_nt: TGCGCCAGCAGCCAGGGGCTGGGCAGGGTATCCTACGAGCAGTACTTC
cdr3_aa: CASSQGLGRVSYEQYF

v_call: TRBV11-1
j_call: TRBJ2-7
d_call: TRBD1
cdr3_nt: TGTGCCAGCAGCTCGGACAGGGATCCCTCCTACGAGCAGTACTTC
cdr3_aa: CASSSDRDPSYEQYF

v_call: TRBV18
j_call: TRBJ2-1
d_call: TRBD2
cdr3_nt: TGTGCCAGCTCACCAAGAGCGGGAGTCAGAAATGAGCAGTTCTTC
cdr3_aa: CASSPRAGVRNEQFF

v_call: TRBV5-1
j_call: TRBJ1-4
d_call: NA
cdr3_nt: TGCGCCAGCAGCTCAGGACTCCCAGCAACTAATGAAAAACTGTTTTTT
cdr3_aa: CASSSGLPATNEKLFF

v_call: TRBV5-6
j_call: TRBJ1-6
d_call: NA
cdr3_nt: TGTGCCAGCAGCTCACGACAGTCCTATAATTCACCCCTCCACTTT
cdr3_aa: CASSSRQSYNSPLHF

v_call: TRBV19
j_call: TRBJ1-2
d_call: TRBD1
cdr3_nt: TGTTCCAGTAGTAAAACAGGGGCGCACGTTGGCTACACCTTC
cdr3_aa: CSSSKTGAHVGYTF

v_call: TRBV7-6
j_call: TRBJ2-3
d_call: TRBD2
cdr3_nt: TGTGCCAGCAGCCCCGGGACTAGCGGCACAGATACGCAGTATTTT
cdr3_aa: CASSPGTSGTDTQYF

v_call: TRBV2
j_call: TRBJ1-1
d_call: TRBD1
cdr3_nt: TGTGCCAGCAGTGAAGAGGGGGCCACTGAAGCTTTCTTT
cdr3_aa: CASSEEGATEAFF

v_call: TRBV19
j_call: TRBJ2-2
d_call: TRBD1
cdr3_nt: TGTGCCAGTAGTATAGAAGACAGGGGGCTCACCGGGGAGCTGTTTTTT
cdr3_aa: CASSIEDRGLTGELFF